This T cell receptor (beta chain) was retrieved from a study of CD8 T cells in Susac syndrome. Study-wide background: When their blood was taken, patients with Susac syndrome were therapy-naive, taking corticosteroids, or taking intravenous immunoglobulin alone.

Germline values: CDR1 SQVTM, CDR2 ANQGSEA. The CDR3 loop spans 14 amino acids. The ends were cut back, 7 bases at V and 0 bases at J, with 12 bases in the middle. RNA in amounts of 0.5 to 1 ug was reverse transcribed with random hexamers. The authors amplified TCR beta CDR3 across 54 Vbeta and 13 Jbeta using immunoSEQ multiplex PCR. One entry per CDR3 protein results from TCRdb running MiXCR on the immunoSEQ multiplex PCR reads. The table has 170,000 or so distinct CDR3 sequences, 90% to 96% seen once; the top ten hold around 0.12%. The sample consisted of CD4+ T cells from PBMCs. J is TRBJ1-4 and V is TRBV29-1; D is possibly TRBD1 (6 bases). The TCR originated in a human donor with Susac syndrome. The DNA for the CDR3 is TGCAGCGCAAAGGGGGACCCAACTAATGAAAAACTGTTTTTT. This gives the protein CSAKGDPTNEKLFF.